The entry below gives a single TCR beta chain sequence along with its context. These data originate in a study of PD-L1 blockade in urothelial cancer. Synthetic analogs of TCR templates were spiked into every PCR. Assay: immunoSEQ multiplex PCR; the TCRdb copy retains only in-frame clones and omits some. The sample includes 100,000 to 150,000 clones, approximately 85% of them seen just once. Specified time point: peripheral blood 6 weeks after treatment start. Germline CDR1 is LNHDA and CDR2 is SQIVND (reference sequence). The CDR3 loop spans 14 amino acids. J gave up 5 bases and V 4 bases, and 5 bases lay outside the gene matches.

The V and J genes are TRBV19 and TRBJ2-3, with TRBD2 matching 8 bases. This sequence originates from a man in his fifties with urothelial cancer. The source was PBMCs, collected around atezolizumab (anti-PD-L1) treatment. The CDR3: CASSRISGKDTQYF. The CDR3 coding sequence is TGTGCCAGTAGTAGAATTAGCGGGAAAGATACGCAGTATTTT.